The clone carrying this TCR beta chain was recorded at least ten times. The CDR3 is made up of 14 amino acids. Germline V gene lookup returns CDR1 SGHTA and CDR2 FQGNSA. V lost 5 bases, J lost 7 bases, and 11 bases stayed unmatched. TCRdb redid the calling of the reads with MiXCR, one entry per CDR3 protein. Here the sample spans around 260,000 distinct CDR3 sequences, roughly a quarter being singletons. The data were taken from a study of T cell repertoires in cytomegalovirus infection. The material sequenced was PBMCs. This sequence was found in a human donor in good health (CMV status not recorded). Some clones in this sample may be carry-over from other donors' samples. The rearrangement joins TRBV7-2 to TRBJ2-7; TRBD1 aligns across 7 bases. DNA for the CDR3: TGTGCCAGCAGCGTCCGGGACAGCTCTCGAGAGCAGTACTTC. Its protein is CASSVRDSSREQYF.